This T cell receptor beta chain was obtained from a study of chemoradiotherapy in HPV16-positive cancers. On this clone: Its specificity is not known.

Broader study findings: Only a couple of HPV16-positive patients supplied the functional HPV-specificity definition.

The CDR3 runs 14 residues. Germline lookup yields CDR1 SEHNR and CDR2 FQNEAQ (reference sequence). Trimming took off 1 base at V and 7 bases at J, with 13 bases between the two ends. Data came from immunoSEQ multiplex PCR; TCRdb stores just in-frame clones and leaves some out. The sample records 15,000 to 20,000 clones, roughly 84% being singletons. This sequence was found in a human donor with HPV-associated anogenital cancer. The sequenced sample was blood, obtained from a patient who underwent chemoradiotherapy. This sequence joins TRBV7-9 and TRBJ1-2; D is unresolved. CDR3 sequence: CASSLGKGAGGYTF. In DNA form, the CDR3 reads TGTGCCAGCAGCTTAGGGAAGGGAGCTGGTGGCTACACCTTC.